This T cell receptor (beta chain) was recovered during a study of monozygotic twins with inflammatory bowel disease. Used for each TCR library was about 3,800 ng of total RNA. For every sample, eight separate reactions were used to make cDNA. The template-switching step introduced UMIs that carried a 6-nucleotide sample barcode. From its re-call of the 5' RACE reads, TCRdb lists each CDR3 protein once, without DNA. This sample contains over 200,000 distinct CDR3 sequences. Study-wide findings and caveats: Reduced clonotype sharing with other individuals was observed in IBD patients relative to healthy twins, especially with disease activity.

About this clonotype itself: No antigen is known for it.

The CDR3 has 14 residues. Per the germline V gene, CDR1 is MNHEY and CDR2 is SMNVEV (reference sequence). V and J are TRBV27 and TRBJ2-1; TCRdb selects TRBD2, and the lack of DNA leaves this call unchecked. Source material: blood. The TCR sequence derives from a human donor with ulcerative colitis or Crohn's disease, or a healthy co-twin of an affected twin (not recorded which). CDR3 in amino acids: CASSQGTSNNEQFF.